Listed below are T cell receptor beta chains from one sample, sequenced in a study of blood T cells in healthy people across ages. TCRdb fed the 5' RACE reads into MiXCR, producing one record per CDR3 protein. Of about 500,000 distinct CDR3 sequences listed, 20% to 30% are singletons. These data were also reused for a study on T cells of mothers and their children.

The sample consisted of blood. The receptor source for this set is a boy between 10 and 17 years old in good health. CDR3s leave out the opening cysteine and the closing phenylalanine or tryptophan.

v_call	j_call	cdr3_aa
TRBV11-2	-	ASSSPVASLNYEQY
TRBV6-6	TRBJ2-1	ASTSGRINEQF
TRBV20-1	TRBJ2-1	SARPGGSKQF
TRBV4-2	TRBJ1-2	ASSQIGQGDGYT
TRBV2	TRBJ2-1	ASSVTPTGQAVGGHVLYNEQF
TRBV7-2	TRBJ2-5	ASSYRDYQETQY
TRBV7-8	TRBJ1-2	ASSSRTGAGGYT
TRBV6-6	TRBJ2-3	ASSYSHTDTQY
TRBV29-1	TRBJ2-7	SVTGRDPSDYEQY
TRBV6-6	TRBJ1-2	ASSPHGRDGYT
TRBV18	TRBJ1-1	ASSPPTARGATEAF
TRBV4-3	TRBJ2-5	ASSQELGPVGETQY
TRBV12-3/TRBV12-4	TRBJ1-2	ASSANRDGYT
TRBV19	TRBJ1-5	ASSTGQGGNQPQH
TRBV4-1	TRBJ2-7	ASSQDPGRYEQY
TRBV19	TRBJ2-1	ASSIASLHGQF
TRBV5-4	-	ASSLAWASGSRDEQF
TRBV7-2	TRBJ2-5	ASSFGVGLTQETQY
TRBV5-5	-	ASSSSYSSNEQF
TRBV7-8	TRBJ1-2	ASSSIIGTGKGYGYT
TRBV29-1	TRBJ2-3	SVRLGGIDTQY
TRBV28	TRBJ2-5	ASSLPYLETQY
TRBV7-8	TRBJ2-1	ASSSGQTAYNEQF